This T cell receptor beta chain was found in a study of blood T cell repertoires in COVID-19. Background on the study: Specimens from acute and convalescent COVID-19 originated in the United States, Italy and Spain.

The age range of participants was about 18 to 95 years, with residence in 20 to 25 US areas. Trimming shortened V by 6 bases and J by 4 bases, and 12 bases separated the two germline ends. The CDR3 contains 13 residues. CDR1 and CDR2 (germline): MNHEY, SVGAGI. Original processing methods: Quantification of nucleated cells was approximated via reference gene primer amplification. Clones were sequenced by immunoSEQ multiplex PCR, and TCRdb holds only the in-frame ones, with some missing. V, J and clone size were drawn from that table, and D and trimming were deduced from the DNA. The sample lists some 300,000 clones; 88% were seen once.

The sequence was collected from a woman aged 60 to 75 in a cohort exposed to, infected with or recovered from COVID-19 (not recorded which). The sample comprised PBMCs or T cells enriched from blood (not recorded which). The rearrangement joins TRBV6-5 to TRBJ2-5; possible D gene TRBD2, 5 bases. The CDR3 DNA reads TGTGCCAGCAGCATACGGAGGATAGAGACCCAGTACTTC. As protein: CASSIRRIETQYF.